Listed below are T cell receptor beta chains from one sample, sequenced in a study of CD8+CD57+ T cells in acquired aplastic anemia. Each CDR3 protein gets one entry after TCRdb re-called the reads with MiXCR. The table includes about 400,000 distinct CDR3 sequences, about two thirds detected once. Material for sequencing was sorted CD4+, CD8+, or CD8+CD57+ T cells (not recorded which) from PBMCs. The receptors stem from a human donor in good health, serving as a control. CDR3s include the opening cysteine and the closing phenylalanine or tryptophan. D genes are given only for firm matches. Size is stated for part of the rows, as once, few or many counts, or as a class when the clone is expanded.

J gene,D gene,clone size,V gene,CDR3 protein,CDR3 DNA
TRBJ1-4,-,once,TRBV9,CASSEMTEIKSEKLFF,TGTGCCAGCAGTGAGATGACAGAGATTAAATCGGAAAAACTGTTTTTT
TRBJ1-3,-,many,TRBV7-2,CASSLTTFTGNTIYF,TGTGCCAGCAGCCTAACGACATTTACTGGAAACACCATATATTTT
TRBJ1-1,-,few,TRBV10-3,CAIGTRETEAFF,TGTGCCATCGGAACCAGGGAAACTGAAGCTTTCTTT
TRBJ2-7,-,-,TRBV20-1,CSAGDMSEYYF,TGCAGTGCTGGGGACATGAGCGAGTATTACTTC
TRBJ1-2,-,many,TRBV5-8,CASSLRRTAYGYTF,TGTGCCAGCAGCTTGAGGAGGACAGCCTATGGCTACACCTTC
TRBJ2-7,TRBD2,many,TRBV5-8,CASRMRGARYEQYF,TGTGCCAGCAGGATGCGGGGGGCGAGATACGAGCAGTACTTC
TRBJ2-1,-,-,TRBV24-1,CATSDTHNEQFF,TGTGCCACCAGTGATACGCACAATGAGCAGTTCTTC
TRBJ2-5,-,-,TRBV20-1,CSARRRGMKKTQYF,TGCAGTGCTAGGCGGAGGGGGATGAAAAAGACCCAGTACTTC
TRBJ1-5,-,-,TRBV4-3,CASSQDEGYSNQPQHF,TGCGCCAGCAGCCAAGATGAAGGGTATAGCAATCAGCCCCAGCATTTT
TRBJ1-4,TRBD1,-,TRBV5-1,CASSDETGGYEKLFF,TGTGCCAGCAGTGATGAAACAGGGGGCTATGAAAAACTGTTTTTT
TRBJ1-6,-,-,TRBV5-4,CASSSPRVHF,TGTGCCAGCAGCTCCCCTCGCGTCCACTTT
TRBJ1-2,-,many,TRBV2,CASSEYGGLGYGYTF,TGTGCCAGCAGTGAATATGGGGGGCTAGGCTATGGCTACACCTTC
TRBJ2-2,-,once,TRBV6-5,CAAVQITGELFF,TGTGCCGCCGTACAGATCACCGGGGAGCTGTTTTTT
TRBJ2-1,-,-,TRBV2,CATKTKGSNEQFF,TGTGCCACCAAGACGAAAGGGTCCAATGAGCAGTTCTTC
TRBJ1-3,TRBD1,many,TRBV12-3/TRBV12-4,CASSSTGVGGNTIYF,TGTGCCAGCAGTTCGACAGGGGTCGGCGGAAACACCATATATTTT
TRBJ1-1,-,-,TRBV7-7,CASSPGAAGDMETLF,TGTGCTAGCAGCCCCGGGGCGGCGGGGGACATGGAGACCCTCTTT
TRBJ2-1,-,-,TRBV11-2,CASSVGVQGRRLF,TGTGCCAGCAGCGTAGGGGTGCAGGGACGCCGGTTGTTC
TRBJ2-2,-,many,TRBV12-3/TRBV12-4,CASRSFGTTAGELFF,TGTGCCAGCAGATCTTTCGGGACGACCGCCGGGGAGCTGTTTTTT
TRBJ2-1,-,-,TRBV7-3,CASSVGVSSNQDEQFF,TGTGCCAGCAGCGTCGGAGTTAGCTCCAATCAGGATGAGCAGTTCTTC
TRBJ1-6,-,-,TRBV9,CASSFDEGPGVKF,TGTGCCAGCAGCTTCGACGAGGGACCTGGCGTAAAGTTT
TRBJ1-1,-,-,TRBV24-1,CASSGRTLNTEDFF,TGTGCCAGCAGCGGGCGGACATTGAACACTGAGGATTTCTTC
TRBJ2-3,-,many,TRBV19,CASSIDRVNTQYF,TGTGCCAGTAGTATAGACAGGGTGAATACGCAGTATTTT